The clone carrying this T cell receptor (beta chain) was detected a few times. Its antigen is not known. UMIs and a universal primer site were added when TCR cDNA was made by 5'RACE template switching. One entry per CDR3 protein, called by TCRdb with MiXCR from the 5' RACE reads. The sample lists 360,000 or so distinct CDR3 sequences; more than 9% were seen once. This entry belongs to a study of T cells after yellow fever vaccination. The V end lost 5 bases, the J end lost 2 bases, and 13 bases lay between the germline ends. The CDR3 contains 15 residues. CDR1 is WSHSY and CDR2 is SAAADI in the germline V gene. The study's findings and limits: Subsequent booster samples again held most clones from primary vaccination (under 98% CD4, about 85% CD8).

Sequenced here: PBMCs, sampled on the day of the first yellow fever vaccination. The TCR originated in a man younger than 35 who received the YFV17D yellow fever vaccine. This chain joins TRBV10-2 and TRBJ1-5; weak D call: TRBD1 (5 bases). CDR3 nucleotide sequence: TGCGCCAGCAGTTCGACGGGGGGTGGCAATCAGCCCCAGCATTTT. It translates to CASSSTGGGNQPQHF.